These 27 T cell receptor beta chains share one sample of origin, sequenced in a study of shared clonotypes between healthy human individuals. CD45RO-negative CD8 cells positively selected for CCR7 made up the naive population, which excluded terminally differentiated effector memory CD45RA+ cells. Repertoires were generated with immunoSEQ multiplex PCR, while TCRdb's copy carries only in-frame clones and drops some. This table holds about 590,000 clones, just under 97% found once. Sample: naive CD8+ T cells sorted from blood. These receptors were taken from a woman in her thirties in good health.

The V and J genes are TRBV7-8 and TRBJ2-1, with 7 bases fitting TRBD2. The CDR3 spans 16 residues. CDR1 is SGHVS and CDR2 is FQNEAQ in the germline V gene. With 1 base clipped from V and 0 bases from J, the junction kept 3 bases outside the gene matches. The CDR3 sequence: CASSLGGEGSYNEQFF. In DNA, the CDR3 is TGTGCCAGCAGCTTAGGGGGGGAGGGCTCCTACAATGAGCAGTTCTTC.

The rearrangement joins TRBV28 to TRBJ2-7; possibly TRBD2 for D (6 bases). Looked up from germline, CDR1 is MDHEN and CDR2 is SYDVKM. V was trimmed by 1 base and J by 2 bases, leaving 18 bases between them. There are 17 residues in the CDR3. The CDR3 protein is CASSLSGQLALAYEQYF. In nucleotides, the CDR3 is TGTGCCAGCAGTTTATCGGGTCAGCTAGCGCTTGCCTACGAGCAGTACTTC.

V gene TRBV5-4 combines with J gene TRBJ2-3; the D call may be TRBD1 or TRBD2 (6 bases each). The V gene's germline CDR1 is SGHNT and CDR2 YYREEE (reference sequence). Trimming removed 0 bases at V and 0 bases at J, with 8 bases between. The CDR3 runs to 15 residues. In DNA form, the CDR3 reads TGTGCCAGCAGCTTGGGGAGGGGGAGCACAGATACGCAGTATTTT. Translated, it gives CASSLGRGSTDTQYF.

This rearrangement joins TRBV29-1 to TRBJ1-1, with 8 bases that match TRBD1. The J segment lost 8 bases and the V segment lost 6 bases, leaving 23 bases of the junction unmatched. The CDR3 is 17 amino acids. Germline-derived CDR1 and CDR2 are SQVTM and ANQGSEA. The CDR3 loop reads CSVPKGRGLSPAREAFF. The CDR3 nucleotides are TGCAGCGTCCCCAAGGGCAGGGGGCTCTCCCCGGCAAGGGAAGCTTTCTTT.

This clone was seen once. V gene TRBV7-7 combines with J gene TRBJ2-6, with 8 bases fitting TRBD1. Trimming at V came to 5 bases and at J to 2 bases, leaving 2 bases not matched to a gene. The CDR3 has 15 amino acids. Germline assignment: CDR1 SSHAT and CDR2 FNYEAQ (reference sequence). The CDR3 protein is CASSPGGAGANVLTF. CDR3 DNA sequence: TGTGCCAGCAGCCCAGGGGGCGCTGGGGCCAACGTCCTGACTTTC. Filled out from reference TRBV7-7 and TRBJ2-6, the complete variable domain reads GAGVSQSPRYKVTKRGQDVTLRCDPISSHATLYWYQQALGQGPEFLTYFNYEAQPDKSGLPSDRFSAERPEGSISTLTIQRTEQRDSAMYRCASSPGGAGANVLTFGAGSRLTVL.

The table lists this clone with a count of one. V is TRBV2 and J is TRBJ2-1; 12 bases match TRBD2. V shed 5 bases and J 7 bases; nucleotides not matched to a gene: 15. The CDR3 is made up of 18 amino acids. Germline CDR1 reads SNHLY; CDR2 reads FYNNEI. The CDR3 region is CASSYGPPGLAGRNEQFF. CDR3 nucleotide sequence: TGTGCCAGCAGTTACGGACCCCCAGGACTAGCGGGGAGAAATGAGCAGTTCTTC.

The chain recombines TRBV27 with TRBJ2-2, with TRBD2 matching 8 bases. V was pared by 7 bases and J by 9 bases, with 10 bases of the junction left unmatched. Per germline, CDR1 MNHEY and CDR2 SMNVEV (reference sequence). This CDR3 contains 14 residues. CDR3 in DNA: TGTGCCAGCACCCCCGGGGGGGGTGGCAGGGAGCTGTTTTTT. This codes for CASTPGGGGRELFF.

The V and J genes are TRBV19 and TRBJ1-4; D is unresolved. The CDR3 totals 15 residues. Germline lookup yields CDR1 LNHDA and CDR2 SQIVND (reference sequence). Trimming took off 7 bases at V and 8 bases at J, with 20 bases between the two ends. CDR3 region: CASTEGPGLGEKLFF. The DNA for the CDR3 is TGTGCCAGTACCGAAGGACCGGGTTTAGGAGAAAAACTGTTTTTT.

As regards this clone: In the same sample, other DNA sequences code for this CDR3. The chain links TRBV19 to TRBJ2-7, with a weak D call TRBD2 (6 bases). Trimming cost V 5 bases and J 1 base, with 9 bases left between them. This CDR3 comprises 13 residues. Germline loops: CDR1 LNHDA, CDR2 SQIVND (reference sequence). The CDR3 spells CASSSGTSYEQYF. The CDR3 DNA reads TGTGCCAGTAGTTCTGGGACTTCCTACGAGCAGTACTTC.

This clone was counted a single time. This chain links TRBV28 with TRBJ1-1; 7 bases are a match to TRBD1. V shed 6 bases, J shed 4 bases, and the junction held 5 bases outside the gene matches. The CDR3 runs 13 residues. Germline loops: CDR1 MDHEN, CDR2 SYDVKM. The CDR3 bases are TGTGCCAGCAGACCCCGACAGGGCACTGAAGCTTTCTTT. This codes for CASRPRQGTEAFF.

The genes are TRBV25-1 and TRBJ2-5, with D possibly matching TRBD1 (6 bases). This CDR3 has 15 residues. Per the germline V gene, CDR1 is MGHDK and CDR2 is SYGVNS. Trimming cost V 3 bases and J 1 base, with 12 bases left between them. The CDR3 region has the DNA TGTGCCAGCAGTGAGGGACAAGCCTTCCAAGAGACCCAGTACTTC. This gives the protein CASSEGQAFQETQYF.

The chain joins TRBV6-1 to TRBJ2-2; 11 nucleotides match TRBD2. Germline V lookup: CDR1 MNHNS, CDR2 SASEGT. The V and J ends lost 2 bases and 3 bases, in that order; junction bases with no gene match: 5. CDR3 length: 17 residues. The CDR3 bases are TGTGCCAGCAGTGAAAGGGGACTAGCGGAGTACACCGGGGAGCTGTTTTTT. Translating it yields CASSERGLAEYTGELFF.

J is TRBJ2-1 and V is TRBV6-5; TRBD2 matches at 13 bases. Germline CDR1 is MNHEY and CDR2 is SVGAGI. Germline trimming cut 2 bases from V and 7 bases from J; bases unmatched to any gene: 5. The CDR3 totals 16 residues. CDR3 coding DNA: TGTGCCAGCAGTTACGACGGGACTAGCGGGACGAATGAGCAGTTCTTC. Translated, it gives CASSYDGTSGTNEQFF.

The chain recombines TRBV10-1 with TRBJ2-7, with D perhaps TRBD1 (6 bases). Germline values: CDR1 WNHNN, CDR2 SYGVQD (reference sequence). The CDR3 has 12 amino acids. V was cut by 8 bases and J by 4 bases, with 12 bases left in between. This chain's CDR3 is CASGPRGYEQYF. The CDR3 nucleotides are TGCGCCAGCGGCCCAAGGGGGTACGAGCAGTACTTC.

Concerning this clone: The same CDR3 is also encoded by other DNA sequences in this sample. This chain connects TRBV5-4 to TRBJ2-1; 11 positions agree with TRBD2. This CDR3 has 14 amino acids. CDR1 and CDR2 from the germline V gene are SGHNT and YYREEE (reference sequence). V gave up 4 bases and J gave up 7 bases; unmatched junction bases: 4. CDR3 sequence reads: CASSPGLAANEQFF. The CDR3 DNA reads as TGTGCCAGCAGCCCGGGACTAGCGGCGAATGAGCAGTTCTTC.

This clone was seen only once. This chain links TRBV28 with TRBJ2-7; D perhaps matches TRBD2 (6 bases). CDR3 length: 13 residues. CDR1 and CDR2 (germline): MDHEN, SYDVKM. Trimming pared 5 bases from V and 4 bases from J, leaving 12 bases between. The CDR3 here is CASSPPRGYEQYF. The CDR3, as DNA: TGTGCCAGCAGTCCCCCGCGGGGATACGAGCAGTACTTC.

This rearrangement joins TRBV29-1 to TRBJ1-2; D gene unclear. The germline V gene encodes CDR1 SQVTM and CDR2 ANQGSEA. This CDR3 is built from 16 residues. The germline V and J ends were trimmed by 3 bases and 3 bases, with 20 bases remaining between them. The CDR3: CSVDGSYRRRDYGYTF. CDR3 nucleotide sequence: TGCAGCGTTGACGGATCTTATAGACGGAGGGACTATGGCTACACCTTC.

V is TRBV19 and J is TRBJ1-6; D gene unclear. Trimming cost V 7 bases and J 8 bases, with 18 bases left between them. Germline CDR1 LNHDA, CDR2 SQIVND (reference sequence). This CDR3 contains 15 residues. The DNA for the CDR3 is TGTGCCAGTAAGGACCTGGAGCACGTCGATTCACCCCTCCACTTT. Its protein product is CASKDLEHVDSPLHF.

Turning to this clone: Other DNA sequences in this sample translate to the same CDR3. This chain links TRBV5-4 with TRBJ2-7; D is undetermined. Trimming took off 5 bases at V and 1 base at J, with 10 bases between the two ends. From germline, CDR1 is SGHNT and CDR2 YYREEE (reference sequence). The length of the CDR3 is 13 residues. In nucleotides, the CDR3 is TGTGCCAGCAGTTCTGGAACATCCTACGAGCAGTACTTC. Protein sequence: CASSSGTSYEQYF. Combining the CDR3 with reference TRBV5-4 and TRBJ2-7 gives the whole variable domain ETGVTQSPTHLIKTRGQQVTLRCSSQSGHNTVSWYQQALGQGPQFIFQYYREEENGRGNFPPRFSGLQFPNYSSELNVNALELDDSALYLCASSSGTSYEQYFGPGTRLTVT.

The chain carries TRBV6-6 and TRBJ2-5; 8 positions match TRBD1. CDR1 is MNHNY, CDR2 SVGAGI, per germline (reference sequence). With V trimmed by 4 bases and J by 5 bases, 3 bases remained unmatched. The CDR3 has 13 amino acids. CDR3 residues: CASSWTGLETQYF. CDR3 DNA sequence: TGTGCCAGCAGTTGGACAGGGCTCGAGACCCAGTACTTC.

The V gene is TRBV9, the J gene TRBJ1-2, with TRBD1 identical over 9 bases. The CDR3 consists of 14 residues. Germline CDR1 SGDLS, CDR2 YYNGEE. The J segment lost 7 bases and the V segment lost 4 bases, leaving 8 bases of the junction unmatched. CDR3 bases: TGTGCCAGCAGCCCAGGACAGGGGTTGGGTGGCTACACCTTC. Protein: CASSPGQGLGGYTF.

The chain recombines TRBV27 with TRBJ2-3, with a possible D match to TRBD2 (6 bases). This CDR3 has 13 residues. The V end was cut by 4 bases, the J end by 2 bases, with 7 bases between. The germline V gene has CDR1 MNHEY and CDR2 SMNVEV (reference sequence). CDR3 region: CASSSGLTDTQYF. The CDR3 nucleotides read TGTGCCAGCAGTTCGGGACTCACAGATACGCAGTATTTT.

The chain employs TRBV5-1 and TRBJ2-6; 7 nucleotides agree with TRBD1. CDR1 and CDR2 (germline): SGHRS, YFSETQ. J was trimmed by 0 bases and V by 0 bases; bases with no gene match: 6. The CDR3 totals 18 residues. The CDR3: CASSLEGQTFSGANVLTF. The CDR3, as DNA: TGCGCCAGCAGCTTGGAGGGACAGACCTTCTCTGGGGCCAACGTCCTGACTTTC.

The V and J genes are TRBV27 and TRBJ2-1, with D maybe TRBD2 (6 bases). With 3 bases removed from V and 10 bases from J, the gap between germline ends came to 10 bases. Germline CDR1 is MNHEY and CDR2 is SMNVEV (reference sequence). CDR3 length equals 12 residues. CDR3 in amino acids: CASSLIAGEQFF. Here the CDR3 DNA reads TGTGCCAGCAGTTTGATCGCGGGAGAGCAGTTCTTC.

The chain is built from TRBV27 and TRBJ2-1; D is uncertain. The CDR3 sequence is 14 residues long. V lost 2 bases and J lost 5, with 10 bases in between. Germline CDR1 MNHEY, CDR2 SMNVEV (reference sequence). CDR3 in amino acids: CASSLDVNNNEQFF. CDR3 coding DNA: TGTGCCAGCAGTTTAGACGTCAACAACAATGAGCAGTTCTTC.

The gene calls are TRBV4-1 and TRBJ1-2, with D possibly TRBD1 on 5 matching bases. Trimming shortened V by 0 bases and J by 3 bases, and 8 bases separated the two germline ends. This CDR3 comprises 14 residues. The V gene's germline CDR1 is MGHRA and CDR2 YSYEKL. The CDR3 DNA follows: TGCGCCAGCAGCCAAGAGGGGGGTGACTATGGCTACACCTTC. It is translated as CASSQEGGDYGYTF.

The chain links TRBV27 to TRBJ2-1; D unresolved. CDR3 length equals 14 residues. The germline V and J ends were trimmed by 5 bases and 5 bases, with 13 bases remaining between them. Germline assignment: CDR1 MNHEY and CDR2 SMNVEV (reference sequence). The CDR3 spells CASSPPPKHNEQFF. CDR3 in DNA: TGTGCCAGCAGTCCCCCCCCTAAGCACAATGAGCAGTTCTTC.